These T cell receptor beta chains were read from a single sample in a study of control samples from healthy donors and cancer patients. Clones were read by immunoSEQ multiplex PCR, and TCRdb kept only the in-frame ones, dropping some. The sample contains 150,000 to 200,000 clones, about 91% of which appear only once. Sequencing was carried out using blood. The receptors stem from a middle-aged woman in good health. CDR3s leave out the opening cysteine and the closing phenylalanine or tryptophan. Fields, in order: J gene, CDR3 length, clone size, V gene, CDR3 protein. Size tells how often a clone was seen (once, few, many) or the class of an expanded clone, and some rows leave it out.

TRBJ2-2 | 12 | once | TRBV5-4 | ASSSTGNTGELF
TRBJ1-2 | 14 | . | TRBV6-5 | ASSFIRDGYNYGYT
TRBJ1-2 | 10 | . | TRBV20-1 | SASSANYGYT
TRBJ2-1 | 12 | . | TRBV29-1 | SVGTYRFYNEQF
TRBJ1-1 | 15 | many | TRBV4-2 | ASSPIIGLLMNTEAF
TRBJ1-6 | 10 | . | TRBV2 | ASSEQNSPLH
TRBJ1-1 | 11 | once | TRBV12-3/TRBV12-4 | ASSPKRGTEAF
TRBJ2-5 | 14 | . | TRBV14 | ASSQGGWERTETQY
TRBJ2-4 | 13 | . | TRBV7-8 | ASSASGPGAGIQY
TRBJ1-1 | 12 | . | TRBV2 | ASRKAGGSTEAF
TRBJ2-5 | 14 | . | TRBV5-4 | ASSNGLAGSQETQY
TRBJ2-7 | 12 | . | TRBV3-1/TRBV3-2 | ASSHLQGLGEQY
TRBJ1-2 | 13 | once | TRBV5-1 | ASTGTGQGAGGYT
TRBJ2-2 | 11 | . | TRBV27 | ASSTSSTGELF
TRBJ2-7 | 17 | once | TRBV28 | ASSFLKGHPGQGLYEQY
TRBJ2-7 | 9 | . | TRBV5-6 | ASSTQREQY
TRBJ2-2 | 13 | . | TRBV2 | ASSEDSVHTGELF
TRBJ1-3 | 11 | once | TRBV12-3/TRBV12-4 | ASSPTRGNTIY
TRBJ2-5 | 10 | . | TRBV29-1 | SVGSAQETQY
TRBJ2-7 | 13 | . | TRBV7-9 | ASSQRGGASYEQY
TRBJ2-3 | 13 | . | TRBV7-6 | ASSFTPGGTDTQY
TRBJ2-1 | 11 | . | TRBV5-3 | ARSWGTNNEQF
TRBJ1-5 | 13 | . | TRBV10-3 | AISDGNQVVQPQH
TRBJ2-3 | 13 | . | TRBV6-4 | ASSTGTGDTDTQY
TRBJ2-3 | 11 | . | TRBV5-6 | ASSFASTDTQY
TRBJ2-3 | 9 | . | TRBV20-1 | SKGGTDTQY
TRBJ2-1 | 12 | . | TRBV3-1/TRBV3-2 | ASTPREATIGQF
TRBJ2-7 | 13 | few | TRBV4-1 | ASSPNRASNYEQY
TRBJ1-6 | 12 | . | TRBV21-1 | ASSIKGRNSPLH
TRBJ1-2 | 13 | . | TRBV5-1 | ASSTETAVHYGYT
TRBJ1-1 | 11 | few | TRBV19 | ASLGTVNTEAF
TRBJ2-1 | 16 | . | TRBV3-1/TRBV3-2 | ASSPRTSGGFGRNEQF
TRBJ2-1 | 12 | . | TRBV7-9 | ASSLTDGDNEQF
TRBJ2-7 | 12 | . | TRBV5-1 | ASSPEPSSGEQY
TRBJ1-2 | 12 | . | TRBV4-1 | ASSQERGFDGYT
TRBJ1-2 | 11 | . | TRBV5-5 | ASSLVEGHGYT
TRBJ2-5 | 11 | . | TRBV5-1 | ASSLVPRETQY
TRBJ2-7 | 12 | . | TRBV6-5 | ASSSLGGSREQY
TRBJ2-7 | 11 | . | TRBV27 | ASSRPGGLEQY
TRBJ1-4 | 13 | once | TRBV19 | ASRTGQGWNEKLF
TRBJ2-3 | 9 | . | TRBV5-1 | ASRVTDTQY
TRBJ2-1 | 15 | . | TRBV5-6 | ASSPGTGGIFNNEQF
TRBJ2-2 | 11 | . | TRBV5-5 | ASSPGTNRELF
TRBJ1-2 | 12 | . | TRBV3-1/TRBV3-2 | ASSQNEGRAGYT
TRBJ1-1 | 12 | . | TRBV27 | ASSLNGLNTEAF
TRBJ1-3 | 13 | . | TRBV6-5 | ASSLQAVSGNTIY
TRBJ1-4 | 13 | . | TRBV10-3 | AISEDRTTNEKLF
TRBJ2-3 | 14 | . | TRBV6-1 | ASSEEGTGQRDTQY
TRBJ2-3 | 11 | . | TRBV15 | AAPSESTDTQY
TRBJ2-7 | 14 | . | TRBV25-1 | ASSRPGQMVSYEQY
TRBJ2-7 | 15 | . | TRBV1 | TSSQSNRPSYTVEQY
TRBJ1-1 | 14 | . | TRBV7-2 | ASSPDRGGLGTEAF
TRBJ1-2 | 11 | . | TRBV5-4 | ASSSVAGSGYT
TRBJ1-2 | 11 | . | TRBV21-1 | ASSKSQSHGYT
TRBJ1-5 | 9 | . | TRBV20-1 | RARRDQPQH
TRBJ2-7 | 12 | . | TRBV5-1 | ASSVDRAAYEQY
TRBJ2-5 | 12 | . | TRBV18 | ASSRGALQETQY